This record covers a single T cell receptor beta chain. Its specific antigen is unknown. No base quality information exists; no much larger clone differs at one position. The sample is drawn from a study of T cell changes during pregnancy in multiple sclerosis (dated by TCRdb to about 2019). With regard to the full study: Changes in the T cell repertoire over the course of pregnancy were examined in this study in women with multiple sclerosis.

To prepare the library, the immunoSEQ multiplex PCR assay was applied. The immuneACCESS repertoire file appears here via TCRdb, limited to in-frame rearrangements. These files lack a portion of the clones; in checked studies, under half of the deficit traces to unresolved V genes, and the cause of the others is not known. This sample gives 65,000 to 85,000 clones in total; 85% to 95% of them show up just once. The ten most abundant clones make up about 0.27% of the sample. The source material was CD4+ T cells from peripheral blood mononuclear cells, sampled after pregnancy. The receptor was derived from a female donor with multiple sclerosis, enrolled in a pregnancy study.

The DNA sequence is as follows: TGTGCCAGCAGTGAAGAACAGAATCAGCCCCAGCATTTT. This sequence encodes CASSEEQNQPQHF. This receptor chain uses TRBV2 and TRBJ1-5; the D gene is not confidently resolved. CDR1 SNHLY and CDR2 FYNNEI were looked up in the germline V gene. V is clipped by 1 base and J by 4 bases, and the sequence between their germline boundaries is 5 bases long. The CDR3 covers 13 residues, taking in both the cysteine and the phenylalanine. Solely the CDR3 DNA is kept, with 39 bases framed from the first base.